The present T cell receptor (beta chain) was sequenced within a study of T cell changes during pregnancy in multiple sclerosis. The protocol was immunoSEQ multiplex PCR, while the TCRdb copy is restricted to in-frame clones and leaves out a portion. The sample consists of approximately 46,000 clones, 80% to 95% of them appearing once. This receptor was identified in a female donor with multiple sclerosis, enrolled in a pregnancy study. The sample consisted of CD4+ T cells from peripheral blood mononuclear cells, taken after pregnancy.

The CDR3 here is CASSIQGPNEQYF. The CDR3 nucleotides read TGTGCCAGTAGTATCCAGGGCCCCAACGAGCAGTACTTC. The V call is TRBV19, the J call TRBJ2-7, with a possible D match to TRBD1 (5 bases). Looked up from germline, CDR1 is LNHDA and CDR2 is SQIVND (reference sequence). The CDR3 covers 13 residues. V shed 3 bases and J shed 5 bases, with 11 bases lying between them.